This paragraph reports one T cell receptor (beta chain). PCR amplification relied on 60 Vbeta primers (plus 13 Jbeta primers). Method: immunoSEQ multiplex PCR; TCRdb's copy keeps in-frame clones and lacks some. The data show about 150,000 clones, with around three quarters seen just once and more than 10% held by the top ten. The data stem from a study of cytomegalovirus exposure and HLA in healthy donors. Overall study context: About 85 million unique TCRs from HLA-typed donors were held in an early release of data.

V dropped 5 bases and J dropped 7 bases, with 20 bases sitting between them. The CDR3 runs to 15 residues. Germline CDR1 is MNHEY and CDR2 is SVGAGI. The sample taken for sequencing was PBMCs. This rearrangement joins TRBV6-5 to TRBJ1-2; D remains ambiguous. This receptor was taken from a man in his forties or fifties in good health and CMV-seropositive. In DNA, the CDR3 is TGTGCCAGCAGTCCTTATGAAGTGGGGAGAGGTGGCTACACCTTC. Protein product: CASSPYEVGRGGYTF.